The sequence of this T cell receptor beta chain was determined in a study of shared clonotypes between healthy human individuals. Across the study: Ranging from 18 to 49 in age, donors were a couple of women and three men. General study findings and limits: Blood was the sole source, and tissue repertoires probably differ. In general, naive subsets displayed greater estimated richness than memory subsets did.

Terminally differentiated effector memory CD45RA+ cells were excluded from the naive CD8 cells, which were CD45RO-negative and positively selected for CCR7. With respect to this clone: Its antigen remains unknown.

Clones were sequenced by immunoSEQ multiplex PCR, and TCRdb holds only the in-frame ones, with some missing. The sample yields about 2 million clones, approximately 94% seen once. Germline-derived CDR1 and CDR2 are LNHNV and YYDKDF (reference sequence). The CDR3 length is 15 residues. V lost 0 bases to trimming and J lost 5 bases; unmatched junction nucleotides: 6. The sequence was obtained from a man in his late teens or twenties in good health. The V call is TRBV15, the J call TRBJ2-5; TRBD2 matches at 7 bases. Material: naive CD8+ T cells sorted from blood. DNA of the CDR3: TGTGCCACCAGCAGAGATCTAACTAGCGTGGAGACCCAGTACTTC. Amino acid sequence: CATSRDLTSVETQYF.